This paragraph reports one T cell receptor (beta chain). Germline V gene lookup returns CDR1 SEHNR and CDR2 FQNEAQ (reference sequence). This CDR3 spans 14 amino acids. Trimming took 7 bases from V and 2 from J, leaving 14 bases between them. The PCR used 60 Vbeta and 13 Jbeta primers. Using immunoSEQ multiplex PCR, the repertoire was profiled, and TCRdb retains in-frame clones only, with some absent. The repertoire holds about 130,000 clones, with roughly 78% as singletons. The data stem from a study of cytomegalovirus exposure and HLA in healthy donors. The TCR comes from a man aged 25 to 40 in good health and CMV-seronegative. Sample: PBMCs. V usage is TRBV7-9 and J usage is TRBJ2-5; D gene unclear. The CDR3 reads CASNPPGKQETQYF. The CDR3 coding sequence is TGTGCCAGCAACCCGCCGGGTAAACAAGAGACCCAGTACTTC. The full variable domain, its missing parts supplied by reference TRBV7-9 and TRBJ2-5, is DTGVSQNPRHKITKRGQNVTFRCDPISEHNRLYWYRQTLGQGPEFLTYFQNEAQLEKSRLLSDRFSAERPKGSFSTLEIQRTEQGDSAMYLCASNPPGKQETQYFGPGTRLLVL.